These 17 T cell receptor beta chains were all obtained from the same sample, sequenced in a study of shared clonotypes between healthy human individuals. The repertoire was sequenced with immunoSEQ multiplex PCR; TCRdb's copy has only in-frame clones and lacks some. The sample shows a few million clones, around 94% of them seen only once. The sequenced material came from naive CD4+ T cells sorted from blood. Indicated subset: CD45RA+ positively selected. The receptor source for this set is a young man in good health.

The CDR3 sequence is CASSLVRVISEAFF. DNA for the CDR3: TGTGCCAGCAGTTTGGTCAGGGTAATTTCTGAAGCTTTCTTT. The V and J genes are TRBV28 and TRBJ1-1; D is possibly TRBD1 (5 bases). The CDR3 is made up of 14 amino acids. Trimming stripped 3 bases from V and 6 bases from J, with 14 bases between. Germline V gives CDR1 MDHEN, CDR2 SYDVKM.

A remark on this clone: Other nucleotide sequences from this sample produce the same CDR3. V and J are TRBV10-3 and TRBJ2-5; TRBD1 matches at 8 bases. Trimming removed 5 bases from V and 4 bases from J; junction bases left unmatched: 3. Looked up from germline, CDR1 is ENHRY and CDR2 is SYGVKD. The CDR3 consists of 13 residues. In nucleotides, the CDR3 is TGTGCCATCAGTCCAGGGGGCGGAGAGACCCAGTACTTC. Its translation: CAISPGGGETQYF.

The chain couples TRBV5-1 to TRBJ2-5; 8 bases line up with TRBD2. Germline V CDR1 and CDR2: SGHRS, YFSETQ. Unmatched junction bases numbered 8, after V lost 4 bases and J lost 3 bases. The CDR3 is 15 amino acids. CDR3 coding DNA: TGCGCCAGCAGCGAGCTAGCGGGTGCGAAAGAGACCCAGTACTTC. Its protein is CASSELAGAKETQYF.

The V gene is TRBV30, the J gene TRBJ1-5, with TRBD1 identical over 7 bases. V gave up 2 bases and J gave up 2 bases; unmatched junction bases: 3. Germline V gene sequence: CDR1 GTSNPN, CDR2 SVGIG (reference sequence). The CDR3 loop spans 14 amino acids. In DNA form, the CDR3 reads TGTGCCTGGAGTTCAGACAGGGGCAATCAGCCCCAGCATTTT. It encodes CAWSSDRGNQPQHF.

CDR3 sequence (DNA): TGTGCCAGCGTCTTCGCAGCGGCCAACACCGGGGAGCTGTTTTTT. Translation: CASVFAAANTGELFF. The chain uses TRBV6-6 and TRBJ2-2, with D maybe TRBD2 (5 bases). The CDR3 is 15 amino acids. Trimming left V 8 bases short and J 2 bases short, with 15 bases between. Germline V gene lookup returns CDR1 MNHNY and CDR2 SVGAGI (reference sequence).

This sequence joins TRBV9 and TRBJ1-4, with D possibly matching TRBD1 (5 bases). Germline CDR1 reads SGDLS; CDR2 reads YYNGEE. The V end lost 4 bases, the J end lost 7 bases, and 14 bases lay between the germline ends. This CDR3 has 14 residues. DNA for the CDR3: TGTGCCAGCAGCACGGGGGGGTTGGGTGAAAAACTGTTTTTT. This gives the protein CASSTGGLGEKLFF.

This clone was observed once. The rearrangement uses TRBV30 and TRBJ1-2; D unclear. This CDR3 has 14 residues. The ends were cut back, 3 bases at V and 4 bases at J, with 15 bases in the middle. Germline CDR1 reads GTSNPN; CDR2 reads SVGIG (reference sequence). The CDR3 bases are TGTGCCTGGAGCCTGCCTAGGTCCCTCTATGGCTACACCTTC. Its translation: CAWSLPRSLYGYTF.

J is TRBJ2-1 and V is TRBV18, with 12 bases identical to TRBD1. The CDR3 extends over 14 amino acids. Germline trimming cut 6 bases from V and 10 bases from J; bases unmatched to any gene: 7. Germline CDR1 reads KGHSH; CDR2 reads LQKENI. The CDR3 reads CASSPGQGAEEQFF. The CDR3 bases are TGTGCCAGCTCGCCGGGACAGGGGGCTGAGGAGCAGTTCTTC.

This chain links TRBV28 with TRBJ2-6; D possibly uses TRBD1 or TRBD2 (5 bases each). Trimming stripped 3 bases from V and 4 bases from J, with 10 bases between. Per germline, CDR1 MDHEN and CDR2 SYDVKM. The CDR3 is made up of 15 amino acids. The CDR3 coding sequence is TGTGCCAGCAGTTTCTTCGGGGCCGGGGCCAACGTCCTGACTTTC. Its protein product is CASSFFGAGANVLTF.

Here the CDR3 reads CASSIGTGSGNTIYF. CDR3 DNA: TGTGCCAGCAGCATCGGGACAGGGTCTGGAAACACCATATATTTT. The chain recombines TRBV5-4 with TRBJ1-3; 9 positions match TRBD1. The germline V gene encodes CDR1 SGHNT and CDR2 YYREEE (reference sequence). This CDR3 has 15 residues. The junction had 3 bases not matched to a gene; V was cut back by 4 bases and J by 1 base.

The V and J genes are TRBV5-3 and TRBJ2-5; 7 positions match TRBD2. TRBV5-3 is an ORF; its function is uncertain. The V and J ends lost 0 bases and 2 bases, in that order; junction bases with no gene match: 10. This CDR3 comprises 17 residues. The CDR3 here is CARSLEVRLAEQETQYF. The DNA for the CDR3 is TGTGCCAGAAGCTTGGAAGTCCGCCTAGCGGAACAAGAGACCCAGTACTTC.

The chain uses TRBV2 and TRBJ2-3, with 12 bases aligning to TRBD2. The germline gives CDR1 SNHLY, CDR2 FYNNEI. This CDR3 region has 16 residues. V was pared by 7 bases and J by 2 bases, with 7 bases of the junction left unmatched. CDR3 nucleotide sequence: TGTGCCAGCAAGATAGGACTAGCGGGGATCACAGATACGCAGTATTTT. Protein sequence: CASKIGLAGITDTQYF.

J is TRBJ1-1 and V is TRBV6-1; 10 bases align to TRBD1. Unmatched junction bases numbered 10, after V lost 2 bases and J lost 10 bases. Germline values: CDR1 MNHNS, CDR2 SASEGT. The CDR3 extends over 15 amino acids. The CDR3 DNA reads TGTGCCAGCAGTGAATTGAGACAGGGGGCGCCGGGAGCTTTCTTT. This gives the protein CASSELRQGAPGAFF.

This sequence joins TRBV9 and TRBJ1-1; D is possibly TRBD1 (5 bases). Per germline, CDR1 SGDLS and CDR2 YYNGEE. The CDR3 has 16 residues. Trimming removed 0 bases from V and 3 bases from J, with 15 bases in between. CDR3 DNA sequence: TGTGCCAGCAGCGTAGCAGTATCAGGCAGGGACACTGAAGCTTTCTTT. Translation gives CASSVAVSGRDTEAFF.

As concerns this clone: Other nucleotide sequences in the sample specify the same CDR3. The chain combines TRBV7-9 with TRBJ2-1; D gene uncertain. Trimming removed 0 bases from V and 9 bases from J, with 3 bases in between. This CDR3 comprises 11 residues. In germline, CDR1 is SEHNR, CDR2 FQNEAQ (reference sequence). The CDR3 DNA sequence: TGTGCCAGCAGCTTAGCGCTTGAGCAGTTCTTC. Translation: CASSLALEQFF.

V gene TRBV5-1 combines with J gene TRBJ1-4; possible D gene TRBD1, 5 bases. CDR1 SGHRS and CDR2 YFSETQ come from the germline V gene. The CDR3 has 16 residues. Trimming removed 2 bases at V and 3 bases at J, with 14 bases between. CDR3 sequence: CASSFSGGIANEKLFF. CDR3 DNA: TGCGCCAGCAGCTTCTCCGGGGGAATCGCTAATGAAAAACTGTTTTTT.

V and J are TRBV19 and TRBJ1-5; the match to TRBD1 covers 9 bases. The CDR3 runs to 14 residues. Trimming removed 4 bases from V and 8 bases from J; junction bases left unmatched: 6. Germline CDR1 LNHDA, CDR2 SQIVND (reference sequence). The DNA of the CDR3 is TGTGCCAGTAGTACTCACAGGGGGCAGGAGCCCCAGCATTTT. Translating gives CASSTHRGQEPQHF.